These 6 T cell receptor beta chains were sequenced from one sample in a study of T cell responses to AZD1222 COVID-19 vaccine. Sequencing was performed with immunoSEQ multiplex PCR; in TCRdb, only in-frame clones are kept and a portion is missing. Of 120,000 or so clones in the sample, approximately 85% are singletons; the top ten hold about 6.2%. The material was peripheral blood, obtained on day 0 of AZD1222 vaccination. The source is an adult in good health.

This clone was picked up one time. This rearrangement joins TRBV7-2 to TRBJ1-1; no reliable D call. The V end was cut by 0 bases, the J end by 0 bases, with 5 bases between. The CDR3 sequence is 14 residues long. The germline V gene encodes CDR1 SGHTA and CDR2 FQGNSA. CDR3 protein: CASSLAHLNTEAFF. The CDR3 DNA sequence: TGTGCCAGCAGCTTAGCACATCTGAACACTGAAGCTTTCTTT.

This chain connects TRBV19 to TRBJ1-3; unclear D gene. The germline V gene has CDR1 LNHDA and CDR2 SQIVND (reference sequence). V was shortened by 6 bases and J by 0 bases, with 15 bases between the two germline ends. The CDR3 sequence is 16 residues long. DNA for the CDR3: TGTGCCAGTAGGATGGGAGGCCCCAGCTCTGGAAACACCATATATTTT. It is translated as CASRMGGPSSGNTIYF.

This clone has a single count. The chain recombines TRBV19 with TRBJ1-1, with a weak D call TRBD1 (6 bases). V gave up 5 bases and J gave up 4 bases, with 11 bases separating them. Germline-derived CDR1 and CDR2 are LNHDA and SQIVND (reference sequence). This CDR3 is built from 13 residues. The CDR3 protein is CASSQKQGTEAFF. The CDR3 bases are TGTGCCAGTAGTCAAAAACAGGGCACTGAAGCTTTCTTT.

This clone was picked up one time. CDR3 coding DNA: TGCGCCAGCAGCGTAAGCGGGGGGGCCTACAATGAGCAGTTCTTC. This encodes CASSVSGGAYNEQFF. The chain employs TRBV5-1 and TRBJ2-1, with TRBD2 matching over 10 bases. CDR1 is SGHRS and CDR2 is YFSETQ in the germline V gene. V dropped 4 bases and J dropped 2; count of bases not matched to a gene: 3. The CDR3 covers 15 residues. The full variable domain, rest sourced from reference TRBV5-1 and TRBJ2-1, is KAGVTQTPRYLIKTRGQQVTLSCSPISGHRSVSWYQQTPGQGLQFLFEYFSETQRNKGNFPGRFSGRQFSNSRSEMNVSTLELGDSALYLCASSVSGGAYNEQFFGPGTRLTVL.

J is TRBJ1-2 and V is TRBV2; possibly TRBD1 for D (5 bases). Between the trimmed V and J ends, which lost 4 bases and 3 bases, there was a span of 12 bases. Germline loops: CDR1 SNHLY, CDR2 FYNNEI. This CDR3 has 14 amino acids. This CDR3 reads CASSGSQGDYGYTF. CDR3 nucleotide sequence: TGTGCCAGCAGTGGGTCGCAGGGAGACTATGGCTACACCTTC.

The chain joins TRBV9 to TRBJ2-5; weak D call: TRBD1 (5 bases). Germline V gene lookup returns CDR1 SGDLS and CDR2 YYNGEE. CDR3 length equals 16 residues. V gave up 1 base and J gave up 1 base, with 14 bases separating them. Here the CDR3 reads CASSVTLGQGQETQYF. The CDR3 nucleotides are TGTGCCAGCAGCGTAACCTTGGGGCAGGGCCAAGAGACCCAGTACTTC.